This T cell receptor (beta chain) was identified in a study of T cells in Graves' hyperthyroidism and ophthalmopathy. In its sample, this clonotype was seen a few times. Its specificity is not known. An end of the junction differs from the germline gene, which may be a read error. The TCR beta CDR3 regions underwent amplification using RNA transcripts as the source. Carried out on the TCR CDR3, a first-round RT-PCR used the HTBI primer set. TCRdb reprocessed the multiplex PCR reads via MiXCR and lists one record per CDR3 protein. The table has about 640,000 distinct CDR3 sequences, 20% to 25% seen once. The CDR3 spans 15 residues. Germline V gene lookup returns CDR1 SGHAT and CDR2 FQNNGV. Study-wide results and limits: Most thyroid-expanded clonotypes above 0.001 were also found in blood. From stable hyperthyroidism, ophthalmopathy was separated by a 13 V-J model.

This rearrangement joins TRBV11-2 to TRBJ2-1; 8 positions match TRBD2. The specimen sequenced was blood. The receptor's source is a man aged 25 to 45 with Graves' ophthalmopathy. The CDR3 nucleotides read TGCGCCAGCAGCCAAGGTACGGGAGGGGGGAATGAGCAGTTCTTC. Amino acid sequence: CASSQGTGGGNEQFF. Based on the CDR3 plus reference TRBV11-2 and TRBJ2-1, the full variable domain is EAGVAQSPRYKIIEKRQSVAFWCNPISGHATLYWYQQILGQGPKLLIQFQNNGVVDDSQLPKDRFSAERLKGVDSTLKIQPAKLEDSAVYLCASSQGTGGGNEQFFGPGTRLTVL.